The entry that follows covers one TCR beta chain sequence. V trimming: 0 bases; J trimming: 7 bases; junction bases outside the gene matches: 19. Germline V gene sequence: CDR1 MGHRA, CDR2 YSYEKL. This CDR3 is 19 amino acids long. Authors' analysis steps: Amplified reference gene primers provided the basis for estimating nucleated cell counts. The method was immunoSEQ multiplex PCR; TCRdb's version includes in-frame clones alone and lacks a portion of them. Clonal size and the V and J genes are those of that table, whereas D and trimming came from the DNA. The data show 170,000 or so clones, around nine tenths seen once. The record originates from a study of blood T cell repertoires in COVID-19. Study as a whole: The samples span acute and convalescent COVID-19 from the United States, Italy and Spain. T cells, B-cell-depleted T cells, or PBMCs supplied cDNA or gDNA.

The specimen was peripheral blood. This TCR was recovered from a woman under 30 who had recovered from COVID-19. The J gene is TRBJ2-5, the V gene TRBV4-1; 8 positions agree with TRBD2. CDR3 nucleotides: TGCGCCAGCAGCCAAGATTTTCCGCCGTCTAGCGGGCTTTCGTGGACCCAGTACTTC. It specifies CASSQDFPPSSGLSWTQYF.